This passage covers 3 T cell receptor beta chains from one sample sequenced in a study of T cells expressing NK-cell markers. TCRdb reprocessed the 5' RACE reads, with one entry per CDR3 protein and no DNA. In all, the sample yields fewer than 400,000 distinct CDR3 sequences. Sequenced: blood T cells: a sorted CD56 or NKG2C T cell subset, CD4+ or CD8+ T cells, or bulk PBMC T cells (not recorded which). Source of these receptors: a woman in her fifties or sixties in good health.

V usage is TRBV12-3 or TRBV12-4 and J usage is TRBJ1-3; TCRdb names TRBD1, which stays unverified in the absence of DNA. The CDR3 spans 22 residues. CDR3 in amino acids: CASSLKPRVVRGRLHSGNTIYF.

The chain joins TRBV11-3 to TRBJ2-5; the TCRdb D gene call, TRBD1, has no DNA to confirm it. Per germline, CDR1 SGHNT and CDR2 YENEEA. The CDR3 is 13 amino acids. CDR3 sequence reads: CASSSPRGFAQYF.

The CDR3 loop reads CASTYLGTGSFGELFF. V and J are TRBV5-1 and TRBJ2-2; TCRdb selects TRBD1, and the lack of DNA leaves this call unchecked. The CDR3 is 16 residues long. From germline, CDR1 is SGHRS and CDR2 YFSETQ.